This record looks at one T cell receptor beta chain sequence and its context. The sample is drawn from a study of blood T cell repertoires in COVID-19. On the study more broadly: Some COVID-19 samples were acute and others convalescent; all came from the United States, Italy and Spain. In each case, the material was cDNA or gDNA derived from T cells, B-cell-depleted T cells, or PBMCs.

In the study's own analysis: Counts of nucleated cells, estimated from reference gene primer amplification, were obtained. TCRdb's copy holds only in-frame clones and misses some; the assay was immunoSEQ multiplex PCR. That table furnishes V, J and clone size, whereas the DNA furnished D and trimming. The sample gives some 510,000 clones, over 75% of which show up once; 1.5% to 2% is in the top ten. In Cohort 3, a recovered donor had either two negative PCRs, clearance, or symptom resolution. The CDR3 contains 15 residues. Germline CDR1 is SGHVS and CDR2 is FQNEAQ. The V gene lost 3 bases and the J gene lost 2 bases, with 14 bases spanning the gap.

Sequenced material: PBMCs or T cells enriched from blood (not recorded which). The sequence was obtained from a woman aged 35 to 49 who had recovered from COVID-19. The chain carries TRBV7-8 and TRBJ2-7, with D possibly matching TRBD1 (5 bases). CDR3 residues: CASSFRQSATYEQYF. The CDR3 DNA is TGTGCCAGCAGCTTCAGACAGAGCGCAACCTACGAGCAGTACTTC. Drawing the rest from reference TRBV7-8 and TRBJ2-7, the complete variable domain is GAGVSQSPRYKVAKRGQDVALRCDPISGHVSLFWYQQALGQGPEFLTYFQNEAQLDKSGLPSDRFFAERPEGSVSTLKIQRTQQEDSAVYLCASSFRQSATYEQYFGPGTRLTVT.